Each of the 17 T cell receptor beta chains below was sequenced from the same sample in a study of long-term antiretroviral therapy in people with HIV. Samples were assayed with immunoSEQ v3.0 at survey level. TCRdb's copy holds only in-frame clones and misses some; the assay was immunoSEQ multiplex PCR. The sample lists some 16,000 clones, roughly 96% occurring once. The sample here was unsorted PBMCs, taken roughly 10 years after starting antiretroviral therapy. The source of these receptors is a man aged 30 to 39 with HIV.

The chain combines TRBV18 with TRBJ1-4; TRBD1 agrees at 12 bases. The CDR3 consists of 15 residues. CDR1 KGHSH and CDR2 LQKENI come from the germline V gene. V gave up 6 bases and J gave up 2 bases; unmatched junction bases: 1. This CDR3 is CASSGQGATNEKLFF. CDR3 coding DNA: TGTGCCAGCTCGGGACAGGGGGCGACTAATGAAAAACTGTTTTTT.

J is TRBJ2-7 and V is TRBV2, with D tentatively TRBD2 (6 bases). CDR1 is SNHLY, CDR2 FYNNEI, per germline. The CDR3 is 13 residues long. V lost 7 bases and J 7 bases, leaving 17 bases between the germline ends. The DNA for the CDR3 is TGTGCCAGCAATATTGGACACGGAGGGGAGCAGTACTTC. Encoded protein: CASNIGHGGEQYF.

The chain combines TRBV30 with TRBJ1-6; D gene unclear. This CDR3 region has 13 residues. CDR1 and CDR2 from the germline V gene are GTSNPN and SVGIG (reference sequence). V was shortened by 4 bases and J by 4 bases, with 8 bases between the two germline ends. The CDR3 DNA follows: TGTGCCTGGACCAGCGATTATAATTCACCCCTCCACTTT. Protein product: CAWTSDYNSPLHF.

V usage is TRBV2 and J usage is TRBJ2-1; 7 bases line up with TRBD2. The CDR3 runs to 15 residues. The V and J ends lost 9 bases and 3 bases, in that order; junction bases with no gene match: 11. CDR1 and CDR2 from the germline V gene are SNHLY and FYNNEI. CDR3 amino acids: CASKPVAGGYNEQFF. CDR3 coding DNA: TGTGCCAGTAAACCCGTAGCGGGCGGCTACAATGAGCAGTTCTTC. The full variable domain, with the rest looked up from reference TRBV2 and TRBJ2-1, is EPEVTQTPSHQVTQMGQEVILRCVPISNHLYFYWYRQILGQKVEFLVSFYNNEISEKSEIFDDQFSVERPDGSNFTLKIRSTKLEDSAMYFCASKPVAGGYNEQFFGPGTRLTVL.

J is TRBJ2-3 and V is TRBV4-1, with 16 nucleotides matching TRBD2. V trimming: 4 bases; J trimming: 4 bases; junction bases outside the gene matches: 14. Germline CDR1 and CDR2: MGHRA and YSYEKL. The CDR3 loop spans 20 amino acids. CDR3 coding DNA: TGCGCCAGCAGCCTCATGGGACTAGCGGGGGGGCCTAGGCTCGCAGATACGCAGTATTTT. It yields the protein CASSLMGLAGGPRLADTQYF.

The chain joins TRBV18 to TRBJ2-5; tentatively, D is TRBD1 (6 bases). The CDR3 covers 12 residues. V lost 3 bases, J lost 6 bases, and 8 bases lay in between. Germline-derived CDR1 and CDR2 are KGHSH and LQKENI. Here the CDR3 reads CASSPGTKTQYF. In nucleotides, the CDR3 is TGTGCCAGCTCACCGGGGACAAAGACCCAGTACTTC.

The rearrangement uses TRBV7-2 and TRBJ2-1; TRBD2 matches at 10 bases. The germline gives CDR1 SGHTA, CDR2 FQGNSA. Trimming cost V 6 bases and J 4 bases; bases outside gene matches: 12. The CDR3 runs to 17 residues. CDR3 nucleotides: TGTGCCAGCAGTCCAGGCGCTAGCGGGGGTCCTTACAATGAGCAGTTCTTC. This sequence encodes CASSPGASGGPYNEQFF.

The V and J genes are TRBV2 and TRBJ2-1, with 9 positions matching TRBD1. V was pared by 2 bases and J by 3 bases, with 2 bases of the junction left unmatched. The CDR3 runs 15 residues. The V gene's germline CDR1 is SNHLY and CDR2 FYNNEI. The CDR3 nucleotides read TGTGCCAGCAGTGAAAGGGACAGGGTCTACAATGAGCAGTTCTTC. Protein: CASSERDRVYNEQFF. The full variable domain, completed using reference TRBV2 and TRBJ2-1, is EPEVTQTPSHQVTQMGQEVILRCVPISNHLYFYWYRQILGQKVEFLVSFYNNEISEKSEIFDDQFSVERPDGSNFTLKIRSTKLEDSAMYFCASSERDRVYNEQFFGPGTRLTVL.

V gene TRBV11-2 combines with J gene TRBJ2-5, with D tentatively TRBD1 (5 bases). The V end lost 2 bases, the J end lost 4 bases, and 11 bases lay between the germline ends. There are 14 residues in the CDR3. Germline values: CDR1 SGHAT, CDR2 FQNNGV. CDR3 sequence: CASSLRQQGETQYF. The CDR3 region has the DNA TGTGCCAGCAGCTTAAGACAGCAAGGAGAGACCCAGTACTTC.

This clone has only one observation. This chain uses TRBV28 with TRBJ2-7; D gene ambiguous. V was trimmed by 3 bases and J by 9 bases, leaving 15 bases between them. Germline CDR1 MDHEN, CDR2 SYDVKM. The CDR3 is 13 amino acids. The CDR3 region has the DNA TGTGCCAGCAGTTTCCTCCAAGCTTCCGTGCAGTACTTC. Translated, it gives CASSFLQASVQYF.

The V call is TRBV28, the J call TRBJ1-2, with TRBD1 as a possible D gene (6 bases). The germline V gene has CDR1 MDHEN and CDR2 SYDVKM. The CDR3 contains 16 residues. Between the trimmed V and J ends, which lost 6 bases and 0 bases, there was a span of 17 bases. This chain's CDR3 is CASSYRERGSNYGYTF. Here the CDR3 DNA reads TGTGCCAGCAGCTACAGGGAAAGGGGTTCTAACTATGGCTACACCTTC.

The chain employs TRBV6-5 and TRBJ2-7; 8 bases are a match to TRBD2. With V trimmed by 4 bases and J by 3 bases, 8 bases remained unmatched. The germline V gene has CDR1 MNHEY and CDR2 SVGAGI. The CDR3 spans 15 residues. The CDR3 here is CASSSLSGGDYEQYF. DNA of the CDR3: TGTGCCAGCAGTTCCCTGAGCGGGGGAGACTACGAGCAGTACTTC.

The chain joins TRBV20-1 to TRBJ1-2; D gene unclear. The CDR3 runs to 11 residues. Germline assignment: CDR1 DFQATT and CDR2 SNEGSKA (reference sequence). Between the trimmed V and J ends, which lost 1 base and 8 bases, there was a span of 8 bases. CDR3 residues: CSARVVEGYTF. The CDR3 DNA reads TGCAGTGCTAGAGTGGTGGAGGGCTACACCTTC.

V usage is TRBV11-2 and J usage is TRBJ2-1; maybe TRBD2 (7 bases). The CDR3 has 16 residues. From germline, CDR1 is SGHAT and CDR2 FQNNGV. The V end lost 5 bases, the J end lost 3 bases, and 17 bases lay between the germline ends. The CDR3 protein is CASSDRKGGVYNEQFF. The CDR3 DNA follows: TGTGCCAGCAGCGACCGGAAGGGGGGGGTCTACAATGAGCAGTTCTTC.

The chain is built from TRBV11-2 and TRBJ2-1; D may be TRBD1 (6 bases). The CDR3 has 13 amino acids. The germline V gene encodes CDR1 SGHAT and CDR2 FQNNGV. V lost 3 bases and J lost 8, with 11 bases in between. The CDR3 reads CASSLAGDDEQFF. The CDR3 DNA sequence: TGTGCCAGCAGCTTGGCAGGGGATGATGAGCAGTTCTTC.

The genes are TRBV6-1 and TRBJ1-1, with D tentatively TRBD1 (6 bases). With 4 bases removed from V and 2 bases from J, the gap between germline ends came to 11 bases. The CDR3 has 14 amino acids. Germline V gene data show CDR1 as MNHNS and CDR2 as SASEGT. The CDR3 sequence: CASSGLTGNTEAFF. CDR3 nucleotide sequence: TGTGCCAGCAGTGGGTTGACAGGAAACACTGAAGCTTTCTTT.

CDR3 residues: CASSLGDSHTGELFF. CDR3 in DNA: TGTGCCAGCAGCTTGGGGGACTCTCACACCGGGGAGCTGTTTTTT. The chain is built from TRBV5-4 and TRBJ2-2; maybe TRBD2 (6 bases). The germline gives CDR1 SGHNT, CDR2 YYREEE (reference sequence). CDR3 size: 15 residues. Trimming stripped 0 bases from V and 3 bases from J, with 9 bases between.